There are a few counts of the clone carrying this TCR beta chain. Its antigen is not known. The data derive from a study of T-cell memory formation after mild COVID-19. Study summary: In these data, TCR clusters were largely donor specific.

Study-level results: Contracting clones from day 15 to 85 had balanced CD4/CD8; later expanders favoured CD4+. Certain responding clones were present in pre-infection memory, suggesting participation of cross-reactive memory.

The CDR3 is made up of 17 amino acids. Per the germline V gene, CDR1 is SGHTA and CDR2 is FQGNSA. The ends lost 5 bases at V and 4 bases at J; junction bases unmatched: 13. After 5'RACE with constant-segment primers, TCR alpha and TCR beta cDNA libraries carrying sample barcodes and UMIs were obtained. MiXCR was run by TCRdb on the 5' RACE reads, yielding one entry per CDR3 protein. The table shows 250,000 to 350,000 distinct CDR3 sequences, with under 20% occurring only once. The sample taken for sequencing was PBMCs or a T cell subset sorted from them (not recorded which). The TCR originated in a man aged 18 to 29 who had mild COVID-19 (a few samples of this study predate the infection). Cell type and time point are not known. This chain joins TRBV7-2 and TRBJ1-2; 10 nucleotides match TRBD1. CDR3 nucleotide sequence: TGTGCCAGCAGCCCGACGTATCCGGGACAGGGGAGCTATGGCTACACCTTC. This gives the protein CASSPTYPGQGSYGYTF.